This TCR beta chain comes out of a study of identical twins. In TCRdb, the 5' RACE reads were re-called with MiXCR into one record per CDR3 protein. This table holds 350,000 or so distinct CDR3 sequences, about 10% found once. The CDR3 is 16 residues long. V lost 0 bases, J lost 3 bases, and 15 bases lay in between. Germline V gives CDR1 SGHDT, CDR2 YYEEEE. This clonotype originated in a woman aged 45-59 years in good health. Specimen: naive T cells sorted from blood. This sequence joins TRBV5-6 and TRBJ2-5; the D call may be TRBD1 or TRBD2 (5 bases each). CDR3 coding DNA: TGTGCCAGCAGCTTGGGGACGGGATGGGGGAAAGAGACCCAGTACTTC. This codes for CASSLGTGWGKETQYF.